This T cell receptor beta chain was observed in a study of blood T cell repertoires in COVID-19. About the study: Italy, Spain and the United States were the sources of the convalescent and acute COVID-19 samples. T cells, B-cell-depleted T cells, or PBMCs provided the cDNA or gDNA that served as material.

As originally analysed: For nucleated cells, counts were estimated from reference gene primer amplification. Clones were sequenced by immunoSEQ multiplex PCR, and TCRdb holds only the in-frame ones, with some missing. D and trimming come from the DNA, and the V and J calls and clone size come from that table. The data show around 97,000 clones, with about 87% seen just once and under 15% held by the top ten. The CDR3 has 15 residues. V was pared by 6 bases and J by 5 bases, with 12 bases of the junction left unmatched. Germline CDR1 is WSHSY and CDR2 is SAAADI. The chain links TRBV10-2 to TRBJ2-7; TRBD2 matches 8 bases. Sequencing was done on a sample of peripheral blood. The sequence was collected from a human donor in a cohort sampled during active or convalescent COVID-19. CDR3 amino acids: CASREDGGAPHEQYF. The CDR3, as DNA: TGCGCCAGCAGAGAGGACGGGGGGGCCCCCCACGAGCAGTACTTC.